This record concerns one T cell receptor (beta chain) sequence. This specimen belongs to a study of blood T cell repertoires in COVID-19. Study-level background: Material from acute and convalescent COVID-19 was sourced from the United States, Italy and Spain. T cells, B-cell-depleted T cells, or PBMCs supplied cDNA or gDNA.

Methods used by the authors: Nucleated cell counts were estimated from reference gene primer amplification. Profiling relied on immunoSEQ multiplex PCR, and the TCRdb table lists in-frame clones only, not all of them. That table supplies the V and J calls and clone size; D and trimming were determined from the DNA. Found here are 80,000 to 100,000 clones, about 85% of them singletons; the top ten hold less than 4.5%. Sequenced input: peripheral blood. The sequence was obtained from a man aged 60 to 75 with acute or convalescent COVID-19.

CDR3 nucleotides: TGTGCCAGCAGCGTAGTCGACCTAGCGGGAGCCAATGAGCAGTTCTTC. It specifies CASSVVDLAGANEQFF. This chain connects TRBV9 to TRBJ2-1; 10 nucleotides agree with TRBD2. This CDR3 comprises 16 residues. V shed 0 bases, J shed 6 bases, and the junction held 6 bases outside the gene matches. Germline lookup yields CDR1 SGDLS and CDR2 YYNGEE.